Listed below are T cell receptor beta chains from one sample, sequenced in a study of beta chain features in type 1 diabetes. Produced via immunoSEQ multiplex PCR; TCRdb's table is partial and in-frame only. The sample has roughly 100,000 clones; 28% are singletons. Sequencing input: central memory CD4+ T cells from blood. Every receptor here comes from a woman under 30 with type 1 diabetes. Both conserved end residues are part of each CDR3. D genes are given only for firm matches.

D: TRBD2
J: TRBJ2-1
V: TRBV11-2
CDR3: CASSFPGLAGATYNEQFF

D: TRBD2
J: TRBJ2-1
V: TRBV4-3
CDR3: CASSQVASGRWNEQFF

D: NA
J: TRBJ1-2
V: TRBV28
CDR3: CATGTTGGDLGAGYTF

D: NA
J: TRBJ2-3
V: TRBV7-8
CDR3: CASSSTRASSTDTQYF

D: NA
J: TRBJ1-1
V: TRBV7-9
CDR3: CASSQGMNTEAFF

D: TRBD2
J: TRBJ2-2
V: TRBV6-5
CDR3: CASRKRGDTGELFF

D: TRBD2
J: TRBJ2-1
V: TRBV19
CDR3: CASSIMGRRELEQFF

D: NA
J: TRBJ1-2
V: TRBV7-2
CDR3: CASSQDRVHSSGYTF

D: NA
J: TRBJ1-2
V: TRBV2
CDR3: CASSEVGQAAGYGYTF

D: NA
J: TRBJ1-4
V: TRBV15
CDR3: CATTPGHSNEKLFF